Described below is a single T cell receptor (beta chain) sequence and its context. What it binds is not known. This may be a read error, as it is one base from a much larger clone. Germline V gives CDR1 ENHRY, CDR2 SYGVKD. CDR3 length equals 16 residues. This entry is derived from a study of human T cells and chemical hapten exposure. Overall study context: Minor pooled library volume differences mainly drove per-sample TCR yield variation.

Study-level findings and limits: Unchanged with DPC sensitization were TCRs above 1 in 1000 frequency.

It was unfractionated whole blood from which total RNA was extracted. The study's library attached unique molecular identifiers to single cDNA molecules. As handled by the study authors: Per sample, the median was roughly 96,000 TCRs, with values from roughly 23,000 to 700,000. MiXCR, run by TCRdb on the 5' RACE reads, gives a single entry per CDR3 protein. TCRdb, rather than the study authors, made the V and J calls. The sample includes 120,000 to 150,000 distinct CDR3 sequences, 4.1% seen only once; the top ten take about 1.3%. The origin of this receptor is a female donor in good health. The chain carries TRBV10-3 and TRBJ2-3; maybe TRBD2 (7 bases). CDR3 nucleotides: TGTGTCATCAGCACTTCGGGCGGGGGCAGCACAGATACGCAGTATTTT. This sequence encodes CVISTSGGGSTDTQYF.